This T cell receptor (beta chain) was profiled in a study of CD8 T cells in Susac syndrome. Whole-study findings and limits: Only a relatively small number of individuals were included in the TCR sequencing and HLA analysis.

An input of about 0.45 to 1 ug of RNA was subjected to reverse transcription using random hexamers. Amplification of TCR beta CDR3 used immunoSEQ multiplex PCR across 54 Vbeta and 13 Jbeta. One entry per CDR3 protein, called by TCRdb with MiXCR from the immunoSEQ multiplex PCR reads. Of 250,000 or so distinct CDR3 sequences in the sample, around 93% are singletons; the top ten hold around 0.067%. Germline V gene lookup returns CDR1 LNHDA and CDR2 SQIVND (reference sequence). The CDR3 totals 16 residues. With 5 bases removed from V and 8 bases from J, the gap between germline ends came to 24 bases. Regarding this clonotype: The target antigen is unknown.

TCR beta sequencing covered blood CD8+ and CD4+ T cells. This rearrangement joins TRBV19 to TRBJ1-2; perhaps TRBD1 as D (6 bases). The sample was CD4+ T cells from PBMCs. The receptor was isolated from a human donor with multiple sclerosis. CDR3 nucleotide sequence: TGTGCCAGTAGTCCAGGGGCTGCCGGGGGGACGGGCGGCTACACCTTC. Translating it yields CASSPGAAGGTGGYTF.